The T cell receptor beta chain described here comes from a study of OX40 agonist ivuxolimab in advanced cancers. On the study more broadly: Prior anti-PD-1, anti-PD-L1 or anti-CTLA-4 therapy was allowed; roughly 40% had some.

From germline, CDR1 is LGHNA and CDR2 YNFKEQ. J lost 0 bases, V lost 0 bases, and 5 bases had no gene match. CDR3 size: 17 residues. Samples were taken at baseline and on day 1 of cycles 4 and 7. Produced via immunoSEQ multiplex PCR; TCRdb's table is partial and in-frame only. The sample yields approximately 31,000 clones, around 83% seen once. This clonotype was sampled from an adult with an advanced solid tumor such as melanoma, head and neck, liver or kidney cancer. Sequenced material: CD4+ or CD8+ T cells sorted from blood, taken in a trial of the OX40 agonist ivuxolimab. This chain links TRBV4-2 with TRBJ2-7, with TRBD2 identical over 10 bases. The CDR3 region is CASSQDPWTSGSYEQYF. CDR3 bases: TGTGCCAGCAGCCAAGATCCATGGACTAGCGGCTCCTACGAGCAGTACTTC.